The 18 T cell receptor beta chains reported below all come from one sample, sequenced in a study of T cell clonotyping in hematopoietic cell transplantation. Repertoires were generated with immunoSEQ multiplex PCR, while TCRdb's copy carries only in-frame clones and drops some. The sample contains 25,000 to 35,000 clones, 90% to 97% of which appear only once. The sequenced sample consisted of peripheral blood mononuclear cells. All receptors derive from a man in his fifties or sixties in good health. Some clones in this sample may be carry-over from other donors' samples.

The sample holds one count of this clone. The chain couples TRBV2 to TRBJ2-7; TRBD1 matches at 7 bases. V shed 9 bases, J shed 2 bases, and the junction held 4 bases outside the gene matches. The CDR3 has 12 amino acids. CDR1 and CDR2 (germline): SNHLY, FYNNEI. The CDR3 reads CASWDRAYEQYF. The CDR3 DNA is TGTGCCAGTTGGGACAGAGCCTACGAGCAGTACTTC.

The chain combines TRBV7-2 with TRBJ2-2; TRBD1 agrees at 8 bases. CDR1 and CDR2 (germline): SGHTA, FQGNSA. Trimming took 11 bases from V and 4 from J; bases not matched to a gene: 9. The CDR3 consists of 14 residues. The CDR3 sequence: CAVCQGAGTGELFF. As DNA, the CDR3 is TGTGCCGTGTGCCAGGGGGCTGGCACCGGGGAGCTGTTTTTT.

The chain carries TRBV6-5 and TRBJ2-5, with D tentatively TRBD1 (5 bases). Trimming shortened V by 2 bases and J by 5 bases, and 9 bases separated the two germline ends. Germline-derived CDR1 and CDR2 are MNHEY and SVGAGI. The CDR3 length is 13 residues. This CDR3 reads CASSYGAGETQYF. The CDR3 DNA sequence: TGTGCCAGCAGTTACGGGGCCGGGGAGACCCAGTACTTC.

In its sample, this clone was seen a few times. The V call is TRBV29-1, the J call TRBJ2-7; a possible D gene is TRBD2 (5 bases). Germline V CDR1 and CDR2: SQVTM, ANQGSEA. V was pared by 2 bases and J by 1 base, with 9 bases between. This CDR3 spans 13 amino acids. The chain's CDR3 is CSVESGESYEQYF. The CDR3 nucleotides are TGCAGCGTTGAATCCGGGGAATCCTACGAGCAGTACTTC.

V and J are TRBV6-6 and TRBJ2-7; 11 bases are a match to TRBD1. The CDR3 extends over 14 amino acids. Germline V gives CDR1 MNHNY, CDR2 SVGAGI (reference sequence). V lost 4 bases and J lost 3; bases outside the gene matches: 2. In DNA, the CDR3 is TGTGCCAGCAGTTCCGGGACAGGGGGCTACGAGCAGTACTTC. Translation gives CASSSGTGGYEQYF.

This chain uses TRBV6-5 with TRBJ1-1; D ambiguous. This CDR3 contains 14 residues. Trimming shortened V by 2 bases and J by 0 bases, and 7 bases separated the two germline ends. Germline CDR1 and CDR2: MNHEY and SVGAGI. CDR3 loop: CASSYDVMNTEAFF. Written as DNA, the CDR3 is TGTGCCAGCAGTTACGACGTGATGAACACTGAAGCTTTCTTT.

J is TRBJ1-6 and V is TRBV7-8; 8 bases match TRBD1. The CDR3 is 17 amino acids. CDR1 is SGHVS and CDR2 is FQNEAQ in the germline V gene. V lost 5 bases to trimming and J lost 0 bases; unmatched junction nucleotides: 6. The CDR3 bases are TGTGCCAGCAGCCAGGGGGCAGGGAGCTCCTATAATTCACCCCTCCACTTT. This encodes CASSQGAGSSYNSPLHF.

The chain employs TRBV29-1 and TRBJ2-3; no firm D call. V shed 6 bases and J shed 0 bases, with 10 bases lying between them. The CDR3 runs 13 residues. CDR1 and CDR2 from the germline V gene are SQVTM and ANQGSEA. This chain's CDR3 is CSVWLTSTDTQYF. The CDR3 DNA is TGCAGCGTGTGGCTAACTAGCACAGATACGCAGTATTTT.

V and J are TRBV19 and TRBJ2-2, with a weak D call TRBD1 (6 bases). CDR3 length: 16 residues. Trimming pared 6 bases from V and 0 bases from J, leaving 14 bases between. Germline V gene sequence: CDR1 LNHDA, CDR2 SQIVND (reference sequence). CDR3: CASSRQALANTGELFF. The CDR3 coding sequence is TGTGCCAGTAGCCGACAGGCCCTCGCGAACACCGGGGAGCTGTTTTTT. Full variable domain (missing parts from reference TRBV19 and TRBJ2-2): DGGITQSPKYLFRKEGQNVTLSCEQNLNHDAMYWYRQDPGQGLRLIYYSQIVNDFQKGDIAEGYSVSREKKESFPLTVTSAQKNPTAFYLCASSRQALANTGELFFGEGSRLTVL.

This chain connects TRBV19 to TRBJ2-3, with D maybe TRBD1 (6 bases). Germline lookup yields CDR1 LNHDA and CDR2 SQIVND (reference sequence). The CDR3 sequence is 15 residues long. The germline V and J ends were trimmed by 4 bases and 2 bases, with 13 bases remaining between them. CDR3 DNA sequence: TGTGCCAGTAGTACATCACAGGGATACACAGATACGCAGTATTTT. Amino acid sequence: CASSTSQGYTDTQYF.

The chain carries TRBV9 and TRBJ1-5, with 7 bases aligning to TRBD1. The length of the CDR3 is 15 residues. Looked up from germline, CDR1 is SGDLS and CDR2 is YYNGEE. V shed 3 bases and J 3 bases; nucleotides not matched to a gene: 6. The CDR3: CASSARDSYNQPQHF. CDR3 DNA: TGTGCCAGCAGCGCCCGGGACAGTTACAATCAGCCCCAGCATTTT.

This CDR3 is CASSLLGLAQTATGELFF. The CDR3, as DNA: TGTGCCAGCAGTTTATTGGGACTAGCCCAAACAGCCACCGGGGAGCTGTTTTTT. This chain uses TRBV27 with TRBJ2-2; 9 bases align to TRBD2. There are 18 residues in the CDR3. Losses at the gene ends were 1 base for V and 4 bases for J; bases not matched to a gene: 10. Looked up from germline, CDR1 is MNHEY and CDR2 is SMNVEV (reference sequence).

The chain combines TRBV19 with TRBJ2-3; D is perhaps TRBD2 (6 bases). V gave up 4 bases and J gave up 3 bases, with 14 bases separating them. Germline V gives CDR1 LNHDA, CDR2 SQIVND (reference sequence). This CDR3 comprises 15 residues. CDR3 region: CASSNARRVTDTQYF. In DNA, the CDR3 is TGTGCCAGTAGTAATGCCCGGAGGGTTACAGATACGCAGTATTTT.

The chain joins TRBV9 to TRBJ1-5; no definite D call. This CDR3 has 15 amino acids. V shed 0 bases and J shed 1 base, with 8 bases lying between them. Germline CDR1 and CDR2: SGDLS and YYNGEE. CDR3 sequence reads: CASSVEGWSNQPQHF. The CDR3 DNA sequence: TGTGCCAGCAGCGTAGAGGGATGGAGCAATCAGCCCCAGCATTTT.

The rearrangement uses TRBV6-5 and TRBJ1-1, with D hard to call. CDR1 is MNHEY, CDR2 SVGAGI, per germline. This CDR3 has 14 residues. V was pared by 2 bases and J by 1 base, with 8 bases between. The CDR3 DNA reads TGTGCCAGCAGTTACAGCGGCAGGAACACTGAAGCTTTCTTT. It encodes CASSYSGRNTEAFF.

This clone was seen only a few times. V is TRBV5-1 and J is TRBJ1-4; D possibly corresponds to TRBD1 (5 bases). Trimming left V 4 bases short and J 14 bases short, with 18 bases between. Germline CDR1 SGHRS, CDR2 YFSETQ. This CDR3 spans 13 amino acids. CDR3 residues: CASSPDTFDRLFF. CDR3 bases: TGCGCCAGCAGCCCGGACACCTTCGATAGGCTGTTTTTT.

This clone has just one count. Here the CDR3 DNA reads TGTGCCAGCAGTGAAGCACTAGCGGATTACAATGAGCAGTTCTTC. This codes for CASSEALADYNEQFF. This rearrangement joins TRBV6-1 to TRBJ2-1, with 8 positions matching TRBD2. Germline-derived CDR1 and CDR2 are MNHNS and SASEGT. CDR3 length: 15 residues. The J segment lost 4 bases and the V segment lost 0 bases, leaving 2 bases of the junction unmatched.

V and J are TRBV27 and TRBJ1-6, with D possibly matching TRBD1 (5 bases). CDR3 length: 16 residues. V lost 3 bases, J lost 6 bases, and 15 bases lay in between. The germline V gene encodes CDR1 MNHEY and CDR2 SMNVEV (reference sequence). CDR3 protein: CASSFAQARGNSPLHF. The CDR3 bases are TGTGCCAGCAGTTTTGCTCAGGCTAGGGGTAATTCACCCCTCCACTTT.